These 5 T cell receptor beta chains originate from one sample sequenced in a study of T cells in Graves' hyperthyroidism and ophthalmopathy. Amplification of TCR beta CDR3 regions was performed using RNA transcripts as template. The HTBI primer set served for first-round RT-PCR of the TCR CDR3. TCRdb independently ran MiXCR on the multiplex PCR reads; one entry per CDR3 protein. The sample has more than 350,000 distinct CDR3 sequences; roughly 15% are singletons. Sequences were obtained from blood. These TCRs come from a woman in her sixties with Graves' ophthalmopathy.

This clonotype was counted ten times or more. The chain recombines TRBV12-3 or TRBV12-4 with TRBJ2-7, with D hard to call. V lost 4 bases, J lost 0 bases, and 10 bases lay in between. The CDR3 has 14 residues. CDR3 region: CASSSRQASYEQYF. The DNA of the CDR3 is TGTGCCAGCAGTTCAAGGCAGGCCTCCTACGAGCAGTACTTC.

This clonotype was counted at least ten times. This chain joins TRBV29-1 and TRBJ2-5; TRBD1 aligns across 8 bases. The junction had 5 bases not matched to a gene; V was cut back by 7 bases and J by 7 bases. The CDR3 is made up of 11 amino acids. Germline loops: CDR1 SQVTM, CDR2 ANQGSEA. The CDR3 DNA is TGCAGCGGCGGACAGGGAAGGACCCAGTACTTC. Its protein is CSGGQGRTQYF.

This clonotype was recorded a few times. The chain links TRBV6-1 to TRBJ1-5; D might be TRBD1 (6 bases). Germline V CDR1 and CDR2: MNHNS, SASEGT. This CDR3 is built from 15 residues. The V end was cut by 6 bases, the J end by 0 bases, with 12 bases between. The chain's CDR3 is CASRQDRYSNQPQHF. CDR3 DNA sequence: TGTGCCAGCAGACAGGACAGATATAGCAATCAGCCCCAGCATTTT.

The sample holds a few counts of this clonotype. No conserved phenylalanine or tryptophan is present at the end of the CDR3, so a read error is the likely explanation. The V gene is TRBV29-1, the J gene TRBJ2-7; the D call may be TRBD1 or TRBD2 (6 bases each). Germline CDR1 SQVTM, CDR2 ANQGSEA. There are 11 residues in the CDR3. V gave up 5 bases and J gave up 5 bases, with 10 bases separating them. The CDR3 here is CSVNGGDEQYL. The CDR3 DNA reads TGCAGCGTTAACGGGGGCGACGAGCAGTACCTC.

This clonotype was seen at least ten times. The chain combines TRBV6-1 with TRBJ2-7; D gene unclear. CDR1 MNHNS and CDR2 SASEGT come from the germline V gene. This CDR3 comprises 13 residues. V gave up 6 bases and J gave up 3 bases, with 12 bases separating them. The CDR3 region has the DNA TGTGCCAGCAGCCTAAACCGGGTCTACGAGCAGTACTTC. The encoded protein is CASSLNRVYEQYF.